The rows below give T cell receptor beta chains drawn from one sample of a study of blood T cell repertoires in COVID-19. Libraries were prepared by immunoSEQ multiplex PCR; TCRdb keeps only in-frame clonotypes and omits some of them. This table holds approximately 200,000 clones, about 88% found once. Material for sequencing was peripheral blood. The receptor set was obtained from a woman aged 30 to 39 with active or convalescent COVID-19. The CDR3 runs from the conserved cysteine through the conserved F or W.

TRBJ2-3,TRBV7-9,CASSVGQGNTDTQYF
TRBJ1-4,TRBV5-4,CASSSRGGRATNEKLFF
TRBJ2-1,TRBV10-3,CAIRAGTGAYNEQFF
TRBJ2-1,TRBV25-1,CASSDRLAGVNEQFF
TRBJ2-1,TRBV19,CASSMAPTSGRANEQFF
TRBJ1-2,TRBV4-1,CASSYRGPPLNYGYTF
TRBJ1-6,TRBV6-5,CASRTGDSPLHF
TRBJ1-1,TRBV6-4,CARFQGAGEAFF
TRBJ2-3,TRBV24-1,CATSDWTSGNSDTQYF
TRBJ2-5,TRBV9,CASSVTGMWETQYF
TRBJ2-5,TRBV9,CASSVRVGTGDMGETQYF
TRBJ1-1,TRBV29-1,CSVGYGDTEAFF
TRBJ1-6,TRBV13,CASSSDRGNSPLHF
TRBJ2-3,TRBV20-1,CSARMADTQYF
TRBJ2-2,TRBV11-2,CASSERTNTGELFF
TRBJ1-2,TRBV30,CACPLRDFYGYTF
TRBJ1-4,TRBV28,CASRSGTGINEKLFF
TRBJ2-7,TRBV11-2,CASSPLDRPRNEQYF
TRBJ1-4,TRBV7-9,CASSFRQGGEKLFF
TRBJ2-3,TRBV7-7,CASSQYRGATDTQYF
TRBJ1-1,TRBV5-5,CASSFGENTEAFF
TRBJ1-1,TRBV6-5,CASSYLGGTEAFF
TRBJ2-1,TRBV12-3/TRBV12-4,CASSLRSYNEQFF
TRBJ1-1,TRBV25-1,CASTYAAEAFF
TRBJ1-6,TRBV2,CAGNRDRAYDLHF
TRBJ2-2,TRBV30,CAWGSTDSPSRELFF
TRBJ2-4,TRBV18,CASSPAGAKNIQYF
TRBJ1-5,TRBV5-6,CASSSGGVSQPQHF
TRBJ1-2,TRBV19,CASSKRGQGVANYGYTF
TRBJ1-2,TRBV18,CASSPPTGGNYGYTF
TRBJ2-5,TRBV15,CATSRRLAGGQETQYF
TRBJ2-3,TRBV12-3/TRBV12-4,CASSFGQYTQYF
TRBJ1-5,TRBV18,CASSPGLKHNQPQHF
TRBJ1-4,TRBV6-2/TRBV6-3,CASSYGADLFF
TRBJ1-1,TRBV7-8,CASSLFGANTEAFF
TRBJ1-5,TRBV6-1,CASSEPGSQPQHF
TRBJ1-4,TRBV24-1,CATSDSRQGLFEKLFF